The sequence of this T cell receptor (beta chain) was determined in a study of blood T cell repertoires in COVID-19. About the study: In each case, the material was cDNA or gDNA derived from T cells, B-cell-depleted T cells, or PBMCs.

This clone was detected once. Germline assignment: CDR1 SGDLS and CDR2 YYNGEE. V was clipped by 3 bases and J by 4 bases, with 9 bases between them. The length of the CDR3 is 13 residues. How the authors handled the data: The assay estimated nucleated cells by amplifying reference gene primers. The assay was immunoSEQ multiplex PCR, and TCRdb's table has in-frame clones only and misses some. V, J and clone size are those of that table, while D and trimming were read from the DNA. The data hold 150,000 or so clones, with less than 95% observed a single time. Sequenced input: peripheral blood. The clonotype was recovered from a man aged 45-65 years with acute or convalescent COVID-19. This chain links TRBV9 with TRBJ2-3; D not resolved. The DNA of the CDR3 is TGTGCCAGCAGCGCCTCCGCAGCAGATACGCAGTATTTT. It yields the protein CASSASAADTQYF.